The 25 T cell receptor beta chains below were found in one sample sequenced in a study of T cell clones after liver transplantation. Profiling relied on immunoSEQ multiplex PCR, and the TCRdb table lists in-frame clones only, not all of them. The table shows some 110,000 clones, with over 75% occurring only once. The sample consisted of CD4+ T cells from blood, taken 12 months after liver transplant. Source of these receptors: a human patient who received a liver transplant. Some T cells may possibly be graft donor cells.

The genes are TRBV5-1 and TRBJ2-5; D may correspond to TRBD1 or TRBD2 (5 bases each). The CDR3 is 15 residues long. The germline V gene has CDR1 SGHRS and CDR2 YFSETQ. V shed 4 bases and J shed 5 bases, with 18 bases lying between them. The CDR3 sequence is CASSDRGTVGETQYF. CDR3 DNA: TGCGCCAGCAGCGACCGTGGGACCGTGGGGGAGACCCAGTACTTC.

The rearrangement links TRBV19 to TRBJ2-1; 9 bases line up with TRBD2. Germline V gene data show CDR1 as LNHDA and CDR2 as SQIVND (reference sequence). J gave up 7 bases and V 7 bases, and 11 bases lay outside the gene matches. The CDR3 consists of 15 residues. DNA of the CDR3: TGTGCCAGTACTATGGCGGGAGGGACTCGGAATGAGCAGTTCTTC. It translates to CASTMAGGTRNEQFF.

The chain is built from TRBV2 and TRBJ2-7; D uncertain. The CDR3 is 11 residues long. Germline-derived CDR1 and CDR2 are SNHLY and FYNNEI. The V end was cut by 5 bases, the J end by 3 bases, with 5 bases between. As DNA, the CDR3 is TGTGCCAGCAGTCCACTCTACGAGCAGTACTTC. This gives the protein CASSPLYEQYF. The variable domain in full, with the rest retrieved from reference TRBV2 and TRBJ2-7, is EPEVTQTPSHQVTQMGQEVILRCVPISNHLYFYWYRQILGQKVEFLVSFYNNEISEKSEIFDDQFSVERPDGSNFTLKIRSTKLEDSAMYFCASSPLYEQYFGPGTRLTVT.

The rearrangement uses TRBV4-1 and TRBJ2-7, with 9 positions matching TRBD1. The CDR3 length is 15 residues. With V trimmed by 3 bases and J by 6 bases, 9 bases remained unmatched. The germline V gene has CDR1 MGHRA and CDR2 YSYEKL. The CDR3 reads CASSQPGQGRGEQYF. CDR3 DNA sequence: TGCGCCAGCAGCCAGCCGGGACAGGGTCGTGGCGAGCAGTACTTC.

The CDR3 coding sequence is TGTGCCAGCAGTTTAGCGGCAGGGAATGGCTACACCTTC. Encoded protein: CASSLAAGNGYTF. The V call is TRBV27, the J call TRBJ1-2; tentatively, D is TRBD1 (5 bases). The CDR3 covers 13 residues. Germline CDR1 reads MNHEY; CDR2 reads SMNVEV (reference sequence). Trimming removed 2 bases at V and 6 bases at J, with 10 bases between.

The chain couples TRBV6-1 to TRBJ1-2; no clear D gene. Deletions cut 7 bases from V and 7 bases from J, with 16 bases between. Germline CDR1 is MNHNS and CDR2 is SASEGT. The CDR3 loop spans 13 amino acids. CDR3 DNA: TGTGCCAGCACCCCGAACATTGCCGTTGGCTACACCTTC. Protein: CASTPNIAVGYTF.

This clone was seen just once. The CDR3 nucleotides read TGCAGCGTTGACCCCCGCGGTTGGGGTGGCACTGAAGCTTTCTTT. This translates into CSVDPRGWGGTEAFF. This chain connects TRBV29-1 to TRBJ1-1, with D unclear. Germline lookup yields CDR1 SQVTM and CDR2 ANQGSEA. V shed 3 bases and J shed 4 bases, with 18 bases lying between them. This CDR3 is built from 15 residues.

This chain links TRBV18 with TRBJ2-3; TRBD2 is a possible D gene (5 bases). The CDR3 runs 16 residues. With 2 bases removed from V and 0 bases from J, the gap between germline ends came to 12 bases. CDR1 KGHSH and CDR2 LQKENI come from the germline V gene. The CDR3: CASSPSQTRSTDTQYF. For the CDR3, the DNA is TGTGCCAGCTCACCATCGCAAACTAGGAGCACAGATACGCAGTATTTT. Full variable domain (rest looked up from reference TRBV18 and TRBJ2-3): NAGVMQNPRHLVRRRGQEARLRCSPMKGHSHVYWYRQLPEEGLKFMVYLQKENIIDESGMPKERFSAEFPKEGPSILRIQQVVRGDSAAYFCASSPSQTRSTDTQYFGPGTRLTVL.

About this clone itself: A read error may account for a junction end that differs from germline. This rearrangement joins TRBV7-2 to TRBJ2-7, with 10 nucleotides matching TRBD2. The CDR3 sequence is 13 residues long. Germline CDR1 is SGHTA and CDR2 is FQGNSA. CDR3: CASSLSPTSGTNF. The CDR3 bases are TGTGCCAGCAGCTTGTCCCCCACTAGCGGGACGAACTTC. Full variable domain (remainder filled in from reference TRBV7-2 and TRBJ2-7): GAGVSQSPSNKVTEKGKDVELRCDPISGHTALYWYRQSLGQGLEFLIYFQGNSAPDKSGLPSDRFSAERTGGSVSTLTIQRTQQEDSAVYLCASSLSPTSGTNFGPGTRLTVT.

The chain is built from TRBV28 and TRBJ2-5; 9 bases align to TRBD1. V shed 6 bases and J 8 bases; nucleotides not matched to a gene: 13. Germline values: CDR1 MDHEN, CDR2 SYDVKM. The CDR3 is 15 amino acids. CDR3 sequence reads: CASSLGGQGLLTQYF. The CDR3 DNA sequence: TGTGCCAGCAGCCTTGGGGGACAGGGACTTCTTACCCAGTACTTC.

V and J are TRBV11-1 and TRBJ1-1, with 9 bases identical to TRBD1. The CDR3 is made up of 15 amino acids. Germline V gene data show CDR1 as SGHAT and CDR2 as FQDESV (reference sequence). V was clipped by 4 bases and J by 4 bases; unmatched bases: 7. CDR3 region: CASSSPRDRVTEAFF. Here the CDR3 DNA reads TGTGCCAGCAGCTCACCCCGGGACAGGGTCACTGAAGCTTTCTTT.

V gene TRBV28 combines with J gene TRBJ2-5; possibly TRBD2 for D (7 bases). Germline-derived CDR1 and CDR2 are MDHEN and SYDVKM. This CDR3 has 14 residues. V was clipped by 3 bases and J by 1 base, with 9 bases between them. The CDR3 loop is CASSLGGAQETQYF. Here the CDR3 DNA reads TGTGCCAGCAGTTTGGGGGGGGCCCAAGAGACCCAGTACTTC.

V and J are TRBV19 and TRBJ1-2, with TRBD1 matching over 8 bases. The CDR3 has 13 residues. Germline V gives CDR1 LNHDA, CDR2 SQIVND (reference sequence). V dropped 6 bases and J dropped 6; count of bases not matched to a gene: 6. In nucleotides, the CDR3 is TGTGCCAGTAGAACCGGACAGGGTAATGGCTACACCTTC. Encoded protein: CASRTGQGNGYTF.

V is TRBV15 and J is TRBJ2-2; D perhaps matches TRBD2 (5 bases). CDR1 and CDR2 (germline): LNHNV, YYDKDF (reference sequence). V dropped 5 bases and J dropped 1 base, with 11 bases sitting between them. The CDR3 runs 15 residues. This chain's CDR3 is CATSLNEGNTGELFF. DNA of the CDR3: TGTGCCACCAGCCTAAATGAGGGGAACACCGGGGAGCTGTTTTTT.

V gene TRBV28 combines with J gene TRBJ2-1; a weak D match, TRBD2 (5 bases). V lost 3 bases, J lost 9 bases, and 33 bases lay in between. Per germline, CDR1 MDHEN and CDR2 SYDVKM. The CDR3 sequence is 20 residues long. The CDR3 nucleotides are TGTGCCAGCAGTTTCCAGAGGCGCGGGTTCGGAATAAGTGGTTCAGGTGAGCAGTTCTTC. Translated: CASSFQRRGFGISGSGEQFF.

CDR3 residues: CASSLLTGGFLFF. CDR3 nucleotide sequence: TGTGCCAGCAGCTTACTGACAGGGGGCTTTCTGTTTTTT. V gene TRBV7-9 combines with J gene TRBJ1-4; 10 bases are shared with TRBD1. J gave up 14 bases and V 2 bases, and 5 bases lay outside the gene matches. The CDR3 loop spans 13 amino acids. Germline V CDR1 and CDR2: SEHNR, FQNEAQ (reference sequence).

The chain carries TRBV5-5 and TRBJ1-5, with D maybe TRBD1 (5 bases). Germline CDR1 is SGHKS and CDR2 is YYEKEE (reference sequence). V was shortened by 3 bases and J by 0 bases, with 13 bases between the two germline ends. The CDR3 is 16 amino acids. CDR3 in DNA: TGTGCCAGCAGCTCAGTCCCGGGGGATAGCAATCAGCCCCAGCATTTT. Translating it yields CASSSVPGDSNQPQHF.

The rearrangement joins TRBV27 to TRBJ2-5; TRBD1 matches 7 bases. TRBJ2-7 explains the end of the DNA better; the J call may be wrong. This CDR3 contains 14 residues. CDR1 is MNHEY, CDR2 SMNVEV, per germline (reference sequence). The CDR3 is CASRLTGSVYEQYF. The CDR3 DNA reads TGTGCCAGCAGATTGACAGGGTCGGTCTACGAGCAGTACTTC.

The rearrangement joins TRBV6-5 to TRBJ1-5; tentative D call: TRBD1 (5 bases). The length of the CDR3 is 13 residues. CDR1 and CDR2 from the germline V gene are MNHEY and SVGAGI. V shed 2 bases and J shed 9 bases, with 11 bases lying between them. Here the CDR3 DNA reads TGTGCCAGCAGTTACGGAGGGGAGCGGCCCCAGCATTTT. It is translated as CASSYGGERPQHF.

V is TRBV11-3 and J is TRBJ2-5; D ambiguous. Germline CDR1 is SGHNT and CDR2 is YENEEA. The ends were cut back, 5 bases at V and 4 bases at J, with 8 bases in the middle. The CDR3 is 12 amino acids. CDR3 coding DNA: TGTGCCAGCAGCCCTATCTCAGAGACCCAGTACTTC. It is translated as CASSPISETQYF.

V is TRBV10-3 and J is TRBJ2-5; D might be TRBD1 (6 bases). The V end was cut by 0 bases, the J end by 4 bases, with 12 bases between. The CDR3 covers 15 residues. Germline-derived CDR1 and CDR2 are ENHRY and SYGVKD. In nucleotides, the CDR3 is TGTGCCATCAGTGAGTCAGGGGGAGTAGCAGAGACCCAGTACTTC. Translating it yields CAISESGGVAETQYF.

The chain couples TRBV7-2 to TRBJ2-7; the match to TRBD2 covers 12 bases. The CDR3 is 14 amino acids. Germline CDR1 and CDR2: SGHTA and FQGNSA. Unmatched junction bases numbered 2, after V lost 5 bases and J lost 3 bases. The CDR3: CASSPGLAGYEQYF. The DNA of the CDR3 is TGTGCCAGCAGCCCGGGACTAGCGGGCTACGAGCAGTACTTC.

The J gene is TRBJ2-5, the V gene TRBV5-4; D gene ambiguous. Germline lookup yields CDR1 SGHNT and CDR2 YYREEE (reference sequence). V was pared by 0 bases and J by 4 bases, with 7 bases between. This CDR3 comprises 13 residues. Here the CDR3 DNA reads TGTGCCAGCAGCTTGGAAGGATTAGAGACCCAGTACTTC. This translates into CASSLEGLETQYF.

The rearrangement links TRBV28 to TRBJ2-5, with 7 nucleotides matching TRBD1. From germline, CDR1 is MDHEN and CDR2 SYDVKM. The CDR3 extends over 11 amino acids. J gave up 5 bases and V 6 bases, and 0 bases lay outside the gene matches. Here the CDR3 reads CASSRGETQYF. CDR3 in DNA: TGTGCCAGCAGCAGGGGGGAGACCCAGTACTTC.

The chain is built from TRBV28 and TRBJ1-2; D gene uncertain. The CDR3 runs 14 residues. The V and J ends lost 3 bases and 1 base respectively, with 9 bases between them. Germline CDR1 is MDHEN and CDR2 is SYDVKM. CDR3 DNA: TGTGCCAGCAGTTTTCGGTCTATTAACTATGGCTACACCTTC. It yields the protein CASSFRSINYGYTF.